The next 8 T cell receptor beta chains were all read from a single sample in a study of blood T cell repertoires in COVID-19. Only in-frame clones appear in the TCRdb table, and some are missing; sequencing was by immunoSEQ multiplex PCR. The data contain 350,000 to 400,000 clones, approximately 90% of them singletons. The sequenced material came from PBMCs or T cells enriched from blood (not recorded which). These receptors came from a middle-aged woman who had been exposed to COVID-19.

This chain connects TRBV6-5 to TRBJ1-3; 7 bases fit TRBD1. The CDR3 length is 14 residues. Germline assignment: CDR1 MNHEY and CDR2 SVGAGI. J lost 2 bases, V lost 2 bases, and 0 bases had no gene match. The CDR3 sequence: CASSYGTAGNTIYF. The CDR3 DNA is TGTGCCAGCAGTTACGGGACAGCTGGAAACACCATATATTTT.

The chain uses TRBV10-3 and TRBJ1-4; TRBD1 matches at 12 bases. The CDR3 is 16 amino acids. Germline values: CDR1 ENHRY, CDR2 SYGVKD. V was clipped by 6 bases and J by 5 bases; unmatched bases: 7. The DNA for the CDR3 is TGTGCCATCAGACCCGGGACAGGGGGCGGAAATGAAAAACTGTTTTTT. Translated, it gives CAIRPGTGGGNEKLFF.

About this clone itself: A single base separates this from a much larger clone, so it may be a read error. V is TRBV3-1 (or the pseudogene TRBV3-2) and J is TRBJ1-3; D is unclear. This CDR3 region has 13 residues. Germline lookup yields CDR1 LGHDT and CDR2 YNNKEL (reference sequence). Trimming removed 2 bases from V and 1 base from J, with 3 bases in between. The CDR3 loop is CASSQSSGNTIYF. CDR3 sequence (DNA): TGTGCCAGCAGCCAATCTTCTGGAAACACCATATATTTT.

The chain uses TRBV18 and TRBJ2-3, with a tentative D call TRBD1 (5 bases). CDR3 length: 15 residues. The V end was cut by 4 bases, the J end by 2 bases, with 13 bases between. Germline V lookup: CDR1 KGHSH, CDR2 LQKENI. The CDR3 sequence: CASSLTALTTDTQYF. The CDR3 DNA sequence: TGTGCCAGCTCACTGACAGCGCTAACCACAGATACGCAGTATTTT.

The chain recombines TRBV7-8 with TRBJ1-1, with TRBD1 as a possible D gene (5 bases). Trimming took 8 bases from V and 1 from J, leaving 20 bases between them. CDR3 length equals 16 residues. Germline values: CDR1 SGHVS, CDR2 FQNEAQ. The CDR3 reads CASQGGASDPNTEAFF. As DNA, the CDR3 is TGTGCCAGCCAGGGAGGGGCCTCAGATCCGAACACTGAAGCTTTCTTT.

The chain's CDR3 is CATSDSQGADGELFF. The CDR3 coding sequence is TGTGCCACCAGTGATTCACAGGGGGCTGACGGGGAGCTGTTTTTT. The gene calls are TRBV24-1 and TRBJ2-2; 9 bases align to TRBD1. J gave up 7 bases and V 2 bases, and 4 bases lay outside the gene matches. The germline CDR1 and CDR2 sequences are KGHDR and SFDVKD. This CDR3 comprises 15 residues.

The rearrangement links TRBV1 to TRBJ1-3; TRBD1 is the table's D call, not checked against the DNA. TRBV1 represents a pseudogene. This CDR3 has 15 residues. CDR3 sequence: CTSSPGQGRRNTIYF. CDR3 bases: TGCACCAGCAGCCCAGGACAGGGGCGACGAAACACCATATATTTT.

The V gene is TRBV20-1, the J gene TRBJ2-6; a possible D gene is TRBD1 (8 bases). Trimming cost V 3 bases and J 0 bases, with 15 bases left between them. The CDR3 is 17 residues long. Germline V gene data show CDR1 as DFQATT and CDR2 as SNEGSKA (reference sequence). The CDR3 nucleotides read TGCAGTGCTAGTCTGACAGGGGAGGGCTCTGGGGCCAACGTCCTGACTTTC. Its protein product is CSASLTGEGSGANVLTF.